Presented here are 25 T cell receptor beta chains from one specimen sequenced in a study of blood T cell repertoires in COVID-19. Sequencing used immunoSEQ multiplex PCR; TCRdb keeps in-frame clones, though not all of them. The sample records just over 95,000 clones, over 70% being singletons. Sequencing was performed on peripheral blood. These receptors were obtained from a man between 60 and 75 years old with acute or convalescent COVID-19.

CDR3 DNA: TGTGCCAGCAGCGTAGTTGGACTGGGAGATACGCAGTATTTT. The encoded protein is CASSVVGLGDTQYF. This chain links TRBV9 with TRBJ2-3, with TRBD2 as a possible D gene (5 bases). Germline CDR1 and CDR2: SGDLS and YYNGEE. V gave up 0 bases and J gave up 5 bases, with 10 bases separating them. The CDR3 has 14 residues.

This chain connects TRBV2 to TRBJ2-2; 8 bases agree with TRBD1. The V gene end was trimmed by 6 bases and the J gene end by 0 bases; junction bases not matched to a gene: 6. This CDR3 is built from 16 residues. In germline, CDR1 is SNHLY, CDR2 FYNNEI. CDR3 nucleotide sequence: TGTGCCAGCAGATCAAGGACAGGGACGAACACCGGGGAGCTGTTTTTT. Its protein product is CASRSRTGTNTGELFF.

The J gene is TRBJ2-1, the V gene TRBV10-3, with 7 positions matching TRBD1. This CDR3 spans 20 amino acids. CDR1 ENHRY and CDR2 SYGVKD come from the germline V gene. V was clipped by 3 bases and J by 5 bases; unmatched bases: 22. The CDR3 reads CAISDPPGGQLSAKHNEQFF. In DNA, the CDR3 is TGTGCCATCAGTGATCCCCCTGGGGGACAGCTTAGCGCAAAACACAATGAGCAGTTCTTC.

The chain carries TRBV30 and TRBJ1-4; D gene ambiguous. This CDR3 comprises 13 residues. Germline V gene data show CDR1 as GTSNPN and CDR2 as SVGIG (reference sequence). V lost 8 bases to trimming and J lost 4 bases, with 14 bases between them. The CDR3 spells CALSEGLNEKLFF. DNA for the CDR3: TGTGCCCTTTCAGAGGGTCTTAATGAAAAACTGTTTTTT.

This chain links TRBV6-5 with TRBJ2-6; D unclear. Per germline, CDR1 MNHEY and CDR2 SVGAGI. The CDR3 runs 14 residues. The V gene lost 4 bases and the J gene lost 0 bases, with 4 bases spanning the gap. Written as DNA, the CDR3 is TGTGCCAGCAGTTCCAGCTCTGGGGCCAACGTCCTGACTTTC. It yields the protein CASSSSSGANVLTF.

Here the CDR3 reads CASSSQSLTNYEQYF. DNA of the CDR3: TGTGCCAGCAGTTCCCAGTCCTTAACCAACTACGAGCAGTACTTC. The chain has TRBV27 and TRBJ2-7, with no clear D. Per germline, CDR1 MNHEY and CDR2 SMNVEV (reference sequence). The CDR3 spans 15 residues. V was cut by 4 bases and J by 3 bases, with 16 bases left in between.

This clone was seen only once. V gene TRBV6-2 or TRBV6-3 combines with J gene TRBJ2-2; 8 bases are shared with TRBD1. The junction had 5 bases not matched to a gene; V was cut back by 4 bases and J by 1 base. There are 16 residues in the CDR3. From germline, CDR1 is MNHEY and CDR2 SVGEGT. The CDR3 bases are TGTGCCAGCAGTTCCTTCGGACAGGGGAACACCGGGGAGCTGTTTTTT. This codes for CASSSFGQGNTGELFF.

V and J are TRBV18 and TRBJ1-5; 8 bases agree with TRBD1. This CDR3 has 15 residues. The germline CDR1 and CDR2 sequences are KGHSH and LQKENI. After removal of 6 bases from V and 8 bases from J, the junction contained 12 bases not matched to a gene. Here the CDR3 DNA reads TGTGCCAGCTCCAGGGGGCAGGGCGTCCAAGAGCCCCAGCATTTT. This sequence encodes CASSRGQGVQEPQHF.

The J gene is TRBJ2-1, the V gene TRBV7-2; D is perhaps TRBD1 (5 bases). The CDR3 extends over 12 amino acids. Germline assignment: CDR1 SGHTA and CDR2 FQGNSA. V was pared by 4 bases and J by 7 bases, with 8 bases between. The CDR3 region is CASSSQGNEQFF. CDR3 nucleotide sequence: TGTGCCAGCAGCTCTCAGGGAAATGAGCAGTTCTTC.

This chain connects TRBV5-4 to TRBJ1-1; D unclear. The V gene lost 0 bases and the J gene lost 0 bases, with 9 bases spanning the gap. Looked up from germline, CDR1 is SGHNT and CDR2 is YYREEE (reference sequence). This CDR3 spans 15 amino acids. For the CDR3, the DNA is TGTGCCAGCAGCTTGGGGGCCGGCCTGAACACTGAAGCTTTCTTT. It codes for CASSLGAGLNTEAFF. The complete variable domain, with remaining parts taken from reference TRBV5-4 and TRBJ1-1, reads ETGVTQSPTHLIKTRGQQVTLRCSSQSGHNTVSWYQQALGQGPQFIFQYYREEENGRGNFPPRFSGLQFPNYSSELNVNALELDDSALYLCASSLGAGLNTEAFFGQGTRLTVV.

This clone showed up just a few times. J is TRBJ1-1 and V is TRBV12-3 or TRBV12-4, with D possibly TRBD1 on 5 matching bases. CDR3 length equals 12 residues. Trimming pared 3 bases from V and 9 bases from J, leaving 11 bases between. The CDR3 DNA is TGTGCCAGCAGTTTGACTCGACAGCAAGCTTTCTTT. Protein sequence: CASSLTRQQAFF.

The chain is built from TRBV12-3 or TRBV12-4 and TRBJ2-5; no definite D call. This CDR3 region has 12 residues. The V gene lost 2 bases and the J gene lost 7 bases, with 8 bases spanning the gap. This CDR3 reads CASSLSPGTQYF. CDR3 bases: TGTGCCAGCAGTTTATCTCCCGGGACCCAGTACTTC.

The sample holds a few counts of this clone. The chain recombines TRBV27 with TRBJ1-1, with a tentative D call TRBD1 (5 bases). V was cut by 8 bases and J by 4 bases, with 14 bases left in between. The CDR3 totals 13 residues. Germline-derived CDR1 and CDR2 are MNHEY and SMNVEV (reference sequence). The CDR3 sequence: CASFRGTGTEAFF. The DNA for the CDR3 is TGTGCCAGCTTTCGAGGGACTGGCACTGAAGCTTTCTTT.

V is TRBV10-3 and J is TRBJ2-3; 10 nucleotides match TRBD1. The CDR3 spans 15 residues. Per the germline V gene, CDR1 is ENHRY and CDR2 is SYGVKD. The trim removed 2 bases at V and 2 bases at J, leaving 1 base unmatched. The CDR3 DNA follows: TGTGCCATCAGTGAGCGACAGGGGGCCACAGATACGCAGTATTTT. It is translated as CAISERQGATDTQYF.

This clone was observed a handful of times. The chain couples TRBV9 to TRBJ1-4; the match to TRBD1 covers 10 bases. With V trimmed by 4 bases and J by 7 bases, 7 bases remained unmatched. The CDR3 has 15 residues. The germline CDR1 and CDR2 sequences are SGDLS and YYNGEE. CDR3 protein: CASSTSGTGAEKLFF. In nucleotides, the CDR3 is TGTGCCAGCAGCACCTCCGGGACAGGGGCTGAAAAACTGTTTTTT.

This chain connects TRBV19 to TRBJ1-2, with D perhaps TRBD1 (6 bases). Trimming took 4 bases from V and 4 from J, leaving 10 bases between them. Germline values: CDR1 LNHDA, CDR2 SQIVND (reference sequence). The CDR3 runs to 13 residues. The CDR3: CASSTGDGYGYTF. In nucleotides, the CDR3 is TGTGCCAGTAGTACAGGGGATGGCTATGGCTACACCTTC.

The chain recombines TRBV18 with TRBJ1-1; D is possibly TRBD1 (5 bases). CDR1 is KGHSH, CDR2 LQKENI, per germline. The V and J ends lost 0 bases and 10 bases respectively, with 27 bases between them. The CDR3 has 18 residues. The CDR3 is CASSPPEAGLSRRGGAFF. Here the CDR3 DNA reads TGTGCCAGCTCACCACCGGAGGCAGGGCTTTCCCGGCGGGGGGGAGCTTTCTTT.

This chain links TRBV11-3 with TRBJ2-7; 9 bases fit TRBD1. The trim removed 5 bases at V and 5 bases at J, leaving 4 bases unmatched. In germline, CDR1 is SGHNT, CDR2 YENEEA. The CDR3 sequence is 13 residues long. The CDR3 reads CASSRQGGDEQYV. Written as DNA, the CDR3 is TGTGCCAGCAGCCGACAGGGGGGAGACGAGCAGTACGTC.

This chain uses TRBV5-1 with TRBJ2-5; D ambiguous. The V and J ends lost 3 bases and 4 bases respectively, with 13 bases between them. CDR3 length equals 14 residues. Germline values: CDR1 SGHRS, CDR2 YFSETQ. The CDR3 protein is CASSSSVLVETQYF. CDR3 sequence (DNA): TGCGCCAGCAGCTCCTCAGTCTTGGTAGAGACCCAGTACTTC.

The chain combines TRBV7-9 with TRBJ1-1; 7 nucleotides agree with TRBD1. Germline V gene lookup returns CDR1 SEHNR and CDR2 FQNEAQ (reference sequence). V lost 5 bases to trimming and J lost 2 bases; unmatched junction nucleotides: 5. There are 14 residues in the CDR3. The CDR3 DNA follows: TGTGCCAGCAGCCACAGGGGAGCCAACACTGAAGCTTTCTTT. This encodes CASSHRGANTEAFF.

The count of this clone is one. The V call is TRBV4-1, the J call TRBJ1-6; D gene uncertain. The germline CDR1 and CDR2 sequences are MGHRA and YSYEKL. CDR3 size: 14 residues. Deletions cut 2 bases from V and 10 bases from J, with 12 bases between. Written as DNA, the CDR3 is TGCGCCAGCAGCCAACTTAGTGGTTTCTCACCCCTCCACTTT. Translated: CASSQLSGFSPLHF.

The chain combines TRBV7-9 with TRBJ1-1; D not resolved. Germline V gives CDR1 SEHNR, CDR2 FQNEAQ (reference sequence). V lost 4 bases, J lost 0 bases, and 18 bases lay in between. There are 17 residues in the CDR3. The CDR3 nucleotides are TGTGCCAGCAGCTCTCGATCCTCTCGGGTCGTGAACACTGAAGCTTTCTTT. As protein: CASSSRSSRVVNTEAFF.

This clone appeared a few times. DNA of the CDR3: TGTGCCAGCACCCCAAACTCTGGGGCCAACGTCCTGACTTTC. Translated: CASTPNSGANVLTF. The V call is TRBV3-1 (or the pseudogene TRBV3-2), the J call TRBJ2-6; D is uncertain. Per germline, CDR1 LGHDT and CDR2 YNNKEL (reference sequence). Deletions cut 7 bases from V and 0 bases from J, with 7 bases between. There are 14 residues in the CDR3.

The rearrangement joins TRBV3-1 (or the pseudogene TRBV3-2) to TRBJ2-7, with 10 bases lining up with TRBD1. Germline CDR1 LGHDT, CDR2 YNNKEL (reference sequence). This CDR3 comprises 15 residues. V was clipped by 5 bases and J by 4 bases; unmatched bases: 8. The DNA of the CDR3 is TGTGCCAGCAGCTTCCGGACAGGGGGAGGTTACGAGCAGTACTTC. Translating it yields CASSFRTGGGYEQYF.

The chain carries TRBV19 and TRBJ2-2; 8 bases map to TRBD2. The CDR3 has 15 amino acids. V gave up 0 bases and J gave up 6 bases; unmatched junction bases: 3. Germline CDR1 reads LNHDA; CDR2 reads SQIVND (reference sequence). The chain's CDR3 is CASSIDSGGAGELFF. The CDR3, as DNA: TGTGCCAGTAGTATAGACTCCGGGGGGGCCGGGGAGCTGTTTTTT.